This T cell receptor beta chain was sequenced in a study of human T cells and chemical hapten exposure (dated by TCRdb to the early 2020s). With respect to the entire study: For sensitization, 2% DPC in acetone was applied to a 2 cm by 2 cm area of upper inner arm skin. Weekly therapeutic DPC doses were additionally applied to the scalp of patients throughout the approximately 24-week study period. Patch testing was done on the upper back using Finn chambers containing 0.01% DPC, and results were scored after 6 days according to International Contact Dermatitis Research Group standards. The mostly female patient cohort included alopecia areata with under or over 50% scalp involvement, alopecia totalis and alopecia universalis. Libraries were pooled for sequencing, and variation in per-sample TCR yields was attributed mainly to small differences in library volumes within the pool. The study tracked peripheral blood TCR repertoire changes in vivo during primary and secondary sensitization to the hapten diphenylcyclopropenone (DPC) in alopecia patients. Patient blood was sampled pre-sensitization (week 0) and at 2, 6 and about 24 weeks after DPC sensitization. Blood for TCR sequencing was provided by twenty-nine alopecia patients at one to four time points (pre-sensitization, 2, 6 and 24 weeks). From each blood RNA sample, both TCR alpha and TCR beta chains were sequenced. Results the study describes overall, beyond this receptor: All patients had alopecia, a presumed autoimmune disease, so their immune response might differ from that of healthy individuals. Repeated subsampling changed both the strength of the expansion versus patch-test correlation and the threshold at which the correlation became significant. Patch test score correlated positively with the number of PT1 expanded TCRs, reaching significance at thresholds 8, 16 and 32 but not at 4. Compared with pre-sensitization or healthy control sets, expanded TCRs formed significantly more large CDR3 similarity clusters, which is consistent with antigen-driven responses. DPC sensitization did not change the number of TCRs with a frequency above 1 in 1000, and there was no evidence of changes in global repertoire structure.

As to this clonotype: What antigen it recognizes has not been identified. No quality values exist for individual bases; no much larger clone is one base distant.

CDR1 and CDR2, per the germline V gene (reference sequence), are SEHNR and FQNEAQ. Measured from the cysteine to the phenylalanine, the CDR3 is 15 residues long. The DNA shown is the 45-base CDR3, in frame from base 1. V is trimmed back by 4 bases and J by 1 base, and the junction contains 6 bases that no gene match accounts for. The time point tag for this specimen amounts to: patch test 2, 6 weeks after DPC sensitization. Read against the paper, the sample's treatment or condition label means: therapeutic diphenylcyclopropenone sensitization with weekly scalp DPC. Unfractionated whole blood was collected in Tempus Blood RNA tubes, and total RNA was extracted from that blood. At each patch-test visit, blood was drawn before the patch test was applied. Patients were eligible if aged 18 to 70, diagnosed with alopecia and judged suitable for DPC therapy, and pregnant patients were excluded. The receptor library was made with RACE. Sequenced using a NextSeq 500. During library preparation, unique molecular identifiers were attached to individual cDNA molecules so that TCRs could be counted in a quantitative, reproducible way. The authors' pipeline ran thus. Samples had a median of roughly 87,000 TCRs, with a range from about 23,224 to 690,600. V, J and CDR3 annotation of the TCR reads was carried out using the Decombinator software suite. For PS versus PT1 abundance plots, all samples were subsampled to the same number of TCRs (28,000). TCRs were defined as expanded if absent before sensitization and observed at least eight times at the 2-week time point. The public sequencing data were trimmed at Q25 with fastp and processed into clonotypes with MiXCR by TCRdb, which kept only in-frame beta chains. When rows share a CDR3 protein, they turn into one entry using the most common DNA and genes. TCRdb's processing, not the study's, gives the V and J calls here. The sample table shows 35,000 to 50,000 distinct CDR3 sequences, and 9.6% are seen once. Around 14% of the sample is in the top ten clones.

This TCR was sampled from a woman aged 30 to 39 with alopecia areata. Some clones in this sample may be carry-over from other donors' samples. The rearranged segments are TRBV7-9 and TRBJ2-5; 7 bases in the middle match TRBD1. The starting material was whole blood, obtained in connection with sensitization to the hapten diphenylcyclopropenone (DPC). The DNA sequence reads TGTGCCAGCAGCTCCGGGACAGCCAGCCAAGAGACCCAGTACTTC. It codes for CASSSGTASQETQYF.